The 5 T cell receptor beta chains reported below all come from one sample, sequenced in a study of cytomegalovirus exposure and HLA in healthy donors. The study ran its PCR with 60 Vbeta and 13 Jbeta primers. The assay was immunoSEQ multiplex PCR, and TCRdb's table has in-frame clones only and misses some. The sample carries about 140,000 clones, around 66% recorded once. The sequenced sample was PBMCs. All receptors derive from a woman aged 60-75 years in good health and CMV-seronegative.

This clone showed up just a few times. CDR3 amino acids: CASSEKLAGFFYEQFF. In DNA form, the CDR3 reads TGTGCCAGCAGCGAAAAACTAGCGGGATTTTTCTATGAGCAGTTCTTC. The J gene is TRBJ2-1, the V gene TRBV21-1; whether TRBD2, the table's D call, matches the DNA was not checked. TRBV21-1 is a recognized pseudogene. This CDR3 has 16 amino acids.

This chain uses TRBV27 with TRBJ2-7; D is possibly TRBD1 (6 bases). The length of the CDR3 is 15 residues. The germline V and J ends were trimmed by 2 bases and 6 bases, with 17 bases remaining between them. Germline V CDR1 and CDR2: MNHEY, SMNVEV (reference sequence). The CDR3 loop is CASSLRWTEVGEQYF. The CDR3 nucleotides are TGTGCCAGCAGTTTAAGGTGGACAGAAGTAGGCGAGCAGTACTTC.

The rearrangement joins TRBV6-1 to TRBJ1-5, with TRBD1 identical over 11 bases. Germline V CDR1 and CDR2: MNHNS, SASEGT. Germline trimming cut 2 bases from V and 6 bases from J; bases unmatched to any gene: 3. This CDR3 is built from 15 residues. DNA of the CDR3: TGTGCCAGCAGTGAACGGACAGGGGGCTTTCAGCCCCAGCATTTT. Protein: CASSERTGGFQPQHF.

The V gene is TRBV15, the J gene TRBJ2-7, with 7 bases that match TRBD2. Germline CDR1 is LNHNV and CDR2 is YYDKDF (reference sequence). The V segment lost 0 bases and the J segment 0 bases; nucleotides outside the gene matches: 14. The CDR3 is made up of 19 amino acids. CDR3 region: CATSRDSLGLADYSYEQYF. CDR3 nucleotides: TGTGCCACCAGCAGAGATTCCCTAGGGCTAGCGGACTACTCCTACGAGCAGTACTTC.

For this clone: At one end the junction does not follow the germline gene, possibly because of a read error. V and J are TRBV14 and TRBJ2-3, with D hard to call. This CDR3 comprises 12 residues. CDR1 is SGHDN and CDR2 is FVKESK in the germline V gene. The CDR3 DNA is TGTGCCAGCAGCCAAGGGTATCAACCCACGGATTTT. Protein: CASSQGYQPTDF.